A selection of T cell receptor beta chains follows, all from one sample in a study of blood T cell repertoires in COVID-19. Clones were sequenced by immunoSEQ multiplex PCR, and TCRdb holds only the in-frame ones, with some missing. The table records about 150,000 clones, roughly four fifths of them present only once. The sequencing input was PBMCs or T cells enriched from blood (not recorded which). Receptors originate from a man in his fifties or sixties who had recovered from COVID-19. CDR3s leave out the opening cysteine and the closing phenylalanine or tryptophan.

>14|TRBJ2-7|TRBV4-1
ASSQARTGISYEQY
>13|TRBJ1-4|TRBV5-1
ASSGQGHPNEKLF
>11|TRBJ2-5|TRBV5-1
ASSPSTRETQY
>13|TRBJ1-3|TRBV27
ASSPDMPSGNTIY
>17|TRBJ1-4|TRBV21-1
ATSARAGSWDRQNEKLF
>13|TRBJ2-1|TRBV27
ASSVGGSSYNEQF
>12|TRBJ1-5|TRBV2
ASSGDSGNQPQH
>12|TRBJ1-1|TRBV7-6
ASSLAPVNTEAF
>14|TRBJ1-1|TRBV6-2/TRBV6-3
ASSYPAGTMNTEAF
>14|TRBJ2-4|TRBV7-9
ASSSKGSGAKNIQY
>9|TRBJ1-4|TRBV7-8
ASSLYEKLF
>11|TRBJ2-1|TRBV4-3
ASSSGFRDEQF
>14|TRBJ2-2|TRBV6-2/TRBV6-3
ASSYGGQGFSGELF
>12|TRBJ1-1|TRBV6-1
ASSDRQGNTEAF
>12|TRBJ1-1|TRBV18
ASSPNRGGTEAF
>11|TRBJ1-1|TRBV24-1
ATRDRLRDVAF
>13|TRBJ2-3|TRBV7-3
ASSKSGGSTDTQY
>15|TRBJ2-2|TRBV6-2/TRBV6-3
ASSSLAGGSNTGELF
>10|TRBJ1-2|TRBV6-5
ASSNRVEGYT
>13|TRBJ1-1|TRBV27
ASRMTGGMNTEAF
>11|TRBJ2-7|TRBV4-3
ASSQTATGEQY
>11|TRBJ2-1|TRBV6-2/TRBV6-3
ASSRLSGYEQF
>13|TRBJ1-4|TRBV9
ASSVEARVEEKLF
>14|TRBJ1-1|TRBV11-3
ASSLRPWRGQVEAF